This section outlines one T cell receptor (beta chain) sequence together with its context. Its antigen remains unknown. The sample comes from a study of cytomegalovirus exposure and HLA in healthy donors. Study-level results: A later look showed TCR association rates differing by HLA locus, highest for DRB1 and lowest for HLA-C. It is likely that the observed cluster of highly shared sequence variants was a sequencing artifact.

Vbeta (60) and Jbeta (13) primers were used in the PCR. Methods used by the authors: Later work found 80 million or so unique TCR beta chains, with 10 million to 14 million shared. Produced via immunoSEQ multiplex PCR; TCRdb's table is partial and in-frame only. V and J calls and clone size come straight from that table; D and trimming were deduced from the DNA. The sample records around 80,000 clones, more than 50% being singletons. Input material: PBMCs. This clonotype was obtained from a male donor in good health and CMV-seropositive.

The CDR3 loop is CASKLGTALYGYTF. The DNA of the CDR3 is TGTGCCAGCAAGTTAGGGACAGCCCTTTATGGCTACACCTTC. The chain recombines TRBV6-1 with TRBJ1-2, with 7 positions matching TRBD1. Losses at the gene ends were 7 bases for V and 5 bases for J; bases not matched to a gene: 10. CDR3 length equals 14 residues. The germline V gene has CDR1 MNHNS and CDR2 SASEGT.